These T cell receptor beta chains were read from a single sample in a study of post-analysis software for immune sequencing data. Via MiXCR, TCRdb re-called the PCR reads, giving one row per CDR3 protein. The repertoire holds 350,000 to 450,000 distinct CDR3 sequences, with over 30% as singletons. Sample: blood. All receptors derive from a girl aged 2 to 10 with multiple sclerosis. Each CDR3 is given with its conserved first and last residue. The D gene is left open where the match is weak. Clone size is stated in some rows and not others, as once, few, many or a class when expanded.

DNA: TGTGCCAGCAGCCACCCGGGTAGCGGGAGATACGAGCAGTACTTC
CDR3: CASSHPGSGRYEQYF
V: TRBV5-4
J: TRBJ2-7
D: TRBD2
size: .

DNA: TGCGCCAGCAGCCAAGAAGCAACAGCAGAAGCTTTCTTT
CDR3: CASSQEATAEAFF
V: TRBV4-1
J: TRBJ1-1
D: .
size: .

DNA: TGTGCCAGTATGCAGGGGAGTTTCACTAATGAAAAACTGTTTTTT
CDR3: CASMQGSFTNEKLFF
V: TRBV19
J: TRBJ1-4
D: .
size: .

DNA: TGTGCCAGCAGCTTTATGAGTGGGGTGAAGGCCGTCGAGCAGTACTTC
CDR3: CASSFMSGVKAVEQYF
V: TRBV5-4
J: TRBJ2-7
D: .
size: .

DNA: TGTGCCAGCAGCCATACTAGCGGGACCTCCTACGAGCAGTACTTC
CDR3: CASSHTSGTSYEQYF
V: TRBV3-1
J: TRBJ2-7
D: TRBD2
size: .

DNA: TGTGCCAGCAGTGAAGGAGCTAGCGGGAGGGCGTCCTACAATGAGCAGTTCTTC
CDR3: CASSEGASGRASYNEQFF
V: TRBV25-1
J: TRBJ2-1
D: TRBD2
size: .

DNA: TGTGCCAGCAGCCAAGAGTACAGCACAGATACGCAGTATTTT
CDR3: CASSQEYSTDTQYF
V: TRBV3-1
J: TRBJ2-3
D: .
size: .

DNA: TGTGCCAGCAGCTCGCGAGGACTAGCTGCTTTGGAGACCCAGTACTTC
CDR3: CASSSRGLAALETQYF
V: TRBV3-1
J: TRBJ2-5
D: TRBD2
size: .

DNA: TGTGCCAGCAGCTTAGAGGTGGGAGGTGGGTACGAGCAGTACTTC
CDR3: CASSLEVGGGYEQYF
V: TRBV7-2
J: TRBJ2-7
D: .
size: .

DNA: TGTGCCAGCAGTGACCACGGACAGGGAATCGACGAGCAGTACTTC
CDR3: CASSDHGQGIDEQYF
V: TRBV25-1
J: TRBJ2-7
D: TRBD1
size: .

DNA: TGCGCCAGCAGCTTTGAAGGGGAAGATACGCAGTATTTT
CDR3: CASSFEGEDTQYF
V: TRBV5-1
J: TRBJ2-3
D: .
size: .

DNA: TGTGCCAGCTCGCCAATTCAAGATACAACTAATGAAAAACTGTTTTTT
CDR3: CASSPIQDTTNEKLFF
V: TRBV18
J: TRBJ1-4
D: .
size: .

DNA: TGCAGCGTTGTGGACAGTGATAATGAAAAACTGTTTTTT
CDR3: CSVVDSDNEKLFF
V: TRBV29-1
J: TRBJ1-4
D: .
size: .

DNA: TGCGCCAGCAGCCAAGACCCCCCGACAGGGAGCTCCTACAATGAGCAGTTCTTC
CDR3: CASSQDPPTGSSYNEQFF
V: TRBV4-3
J: TRBJ2-1
D: TRBD1
size: .

DNA: TGCAGTGCTCCGGCTAGACTGCCCTACAATGAGCAGTTCTTC
CDR3: CSAPARLPYNEQFF
V: TRBV20-1
J: TRBJ2-1
D: .
size: .

DNA: TGTGCCAGCAGATCTACTAGCGGGAGTTACAATGAGCAGTTCTTC
CDR3: CASRSTSGSYNEQFF
V: TRBV2
J: TRBJ2-1
D: TRBD2
size: .

DNA: TGTGCCTGGAGTGTACACCGCACAGATACGCAGTATTTT
CDR3: CAWSVHRTDTQYF
V: TRBV30
J: TRBJ2-3
D: .
size: .

DNA: TGTGCCAGCAGTTTATGGAGGGGTATTGGCACTGAAGCTTTCTTT
CDR3: CASSLWRGIGTEAFF
V: TRBV12-3/TRBV12-4
J: TRBJ1-1
D: .
size: .

DNA: TGTGCCAGCAGTTCCCGGGACGGGAGGGGAAAAGCTTTCTTT
CDR3: CASSSRDGRGKAFF
V: TRBV28
J: TRBJ1-1
D: .
size: .

DNA: TGCAGCGTTGACGGGAGTGGCACAGATACGCAGTATTTT
CDR3: CSVDGSGTDTQYF
V: TRBV29-1
J: TRBJ2-3
D: .
size: few

DNA: TGCAGTGCTAGTCTCTCGGACAGGGGTGGAGAGACCCAGTACTTC
CDR3: CSASLSDRGGETQYF
V: TRBV20-1
J: TRBJ2-5
D: TRBD1
size: few

DNA: TGTGCCAGCAGCTCGGGACTAGCGTGGGAGCAGTACTTC
CDR3: CASSSGLAWEQYF
V: TRBV7-2
J: TRBJ2-5
D: TRBD2
size: .

DNA: TGTGCCAGCAGCGCGACAGGGGGAGAGACCCAGTACTTC
CDR3: CASSATGGETQYF
V: TRBV6-5
J: TRBJ2-5
D: TRBD1
size: few

DNA: TGTGCCAGCAGCTTATTCAGTTGGGTCGGGTCCTACAATGAGCAGTTCTTC
CDR3: CASSLFSWVGSYNEQFF
V: TRBV7-6
J: TRBJ2-1
D: .
size: few

DNA: TGTGCCAGCAGCGTAGATCCAGGGGGCGAGACCCAGTACTTC
CDR3: CASSVDPGGETQYF
V: TRBV9
J: TRBJ2-5
D: TRBD1
size: few

DNA: TGTGCCAGCAGTAGACTAGCGGGAGGCGGTGAGCAGTTCTTC
CDR3: CASSRLAGGGEQFF
V: TRBV6-2/TRBV6-3
J: TRBJ2-1
D: TRBD2
size: .

DNA: TGTGCCAGCAGCCACCGACAGTCCCTCATGAACACTGAAGCTTTCTTT
CDR3: CASSHRQSLMNTEAFF
V: TRBV11-2
J: TRBJ1-1
D: .
size: .

DNA: TGCAGTGCCATACTAGCAACAGATACGCAGTATTTT
CDR3: CSAILATDTQYF
V: TRBV20-1
J: TRBJ2-3
D: .
size: few

DNA: TGTGCCAGCAGCTTGACTCAGGTCGGACCGCCCCAGCATTTT
CDR3: CASSLTQVGPPQHF
V: TRBV5-5
J: TRBJ1-5
D: .
size: .

DNA: TGCGCCAGCAGCGCGGGACAGGGGGCGCGGAACTATGGCTACACCTTC
CDR3: CASSAGQGARNYGYTF
V: TRBV5-1
J: TRBJ1-2
D: TRBD1
size: .